The 25 T cell receptor beta chains below all came from one sample that was sequenced in a study of T cells in pancreatic ductal adenocarcinoma. Selected pancreatic ductal adenocarcinoma patients had undergone surgery without neoadjuvant therapy. Sequencing used immunoSEQ multiplex PCR; TCRdb keeps in-frame clones, though not all of them. The sample holds about 16,000 clones, around 90% seen once. The specimen sequenced was PBMCs. The origin of the receptors is a human donor with pancreatic ductal adenocarcinoma.

The rearrangement joins TRBV28 to TRBJ2-7, with 11 bases identical to TRBD1. The CDR3 sequence is 14 residues long. The junction had 9 bases not matched to a gene; V was cut back by 6 bases and J by 8 bases. Germline lookup yields CDR1 MDHEN and CDR2 SYDVKM. The CDR3, as DNA: TGTGCCAGCAGCCGGACAGGGGGCGGTTTAAAGCAGTACTTC. Translating it yields CASSRTGGGLKQYF.

This CDR3 reads CASSPGRPVSTDTQYF. In nucleotides, the CDR3 is TGTGCCAGCAGCCCCGGACGACCGGTTAGCACAGATACGCAGTATTTT. The chain combines TRBV7-6 with TRBJ2-3; D gene uncertain. CDR3 length: 16 residues. The germline V gene has CDR1 SGHVS and CDR2 FNYEAQ. With 5 bases removed from V and 0 bases from J, the gap between germline ends came to 15 bases.

The chain combines TRBV5-6 with TRBJ2-7, with TRBD1 identical over 8 bases. CDR1 and CDR2 (germline): SGHDT, YYEEEE. V dropped 0 bases and J dropped 3; count of bases not matched to a gene: 8. CDR3 size: 16 residues. The CDR3 is CASSLGSGGPIYEQYF. As DNA, the CDR3 is TGTGCCAGCAGCTTGGGTTCAGGGGGCCCCATCTACGAGCAGTACTTC.

The V call is TRBV29-1, the J call TRBJ1-1, with D perhaps matching TRBD1 (6 bases). Germline V gene data show CDR1 as SQVTM and CDR2 as ANQGSEA. CDR3 size: 13 residues. V was cut by 0 bases and J by 7 bases, with 12 bases left in between. CDR3 protein: CSVEDFLGHEAFF. The CDR3, as DNA: TGCAGCGTTGAAGATTTTCTGGGACATGAAGCTTTCTTT.

The chain combines TRBV29-1 with TRBJ1-2, with TRBD1 matching 9 bases. V shed 6 bases and J 8 bases; nucleotides not matched to a gene: 16. CDR3 length: 15 residues. Germline CDR1 SQVTM, CDR2 ANQGSEA. CDR3 sequence (DNA): TGCAGCGTGATCACAACAGGGGGCGCTAGGAAGGGCTACACCTTC. Translating it yields CSVITTGGARKGYTF.

The V call is TRBV9, the J call TRBJ2-7, with D perhaps matching TRBD1 or TRBD2 (5 bases each). This CDR3 has 17 residues. Germline V gene lookup returns CDR1 SGDLS and CDR2 YYNGEE. The V end lost 5 bases, the J end lost 2 bases, and 23 bases lay between the germline ends. CDR3 coding DNA: TGTGCCAGCAGTGGGAGTCTAAGGGGTGAATCTCCCTACGAGCAGTACTTC. As protein: CASSGSLRGESPYEQYF.

The V call is TRBV29-1, the J call TRBJ2-7, with TRBD2 identical over 8 bases. Germline V CDR1 and CDR2: SQVTM, ANQGSEA. V gave up 4 bases and J gave up 0 bases; unmatched junction bases: 2. The CDR3 runs 13 residues. The CDR3 is CSVAGGYSYEQYF. In DNA form, the CDR3 reads TGCAGCGTTGCGGGAGGGTACTCCTACGAGCAGTACTTC.

This clone was detected only once. The chain joins TRBV29-1 to TRBJ1-2; 7 positions agree with TRBD1. After removal of 0 bases from V and 1 base from J, the junction contained 11 bases not matched to a gene. The CDR3 runs 17 residues. Germline loops: CDR1 SQVTM, CDR2 ANQGSEA. The CDR3 here is CSVEELGGAIGNYGYTF. CDR3 coding DNA: TGCAGCGTTGAAGAATTAGGGGGCGCGATCGGTAACTATGGCTACACCTTC.

The chain links TRBV5-4 to TRBJ2-3, with D perhaps matching TRBD2 (6 bases). The germline V gene encodes CDR1 SGHNT and CDR2 YYREEE (reference sequence). CDR3 length: 17 amino acids. V lost 4 bases to trimming and J lost 0 bases, with 18 bases between them. CDR3 nucleotides: TGTGCCAGCAGCATAAGTGTAGCGGTATCTAGCACAGATACGCAGTATTTT. Its protein product is CASSISVAVSSTDTQYF.

The V gene is TRBV7-9, the J gene TRBJ1-4; D remains unclear. The germline CDR1 and CDR2 sequences are SEHNR and FQNEAQ (reference sequence). The V end lost 5 bases, the J end lost 4 bases, and 17 bases lay between the germline ends. The CDR3 extends over 16 amino acids. For the CDR3, the DNA is TGTGCCAGCAGCGCCAGCCCGACGAGTAGTAATGAAAAACTGTTTTTT. It specifies CASSASPTSSNEKLFF.

There are a few counts of this clone. The V call is TRBV10-3, the J call TRBJ1-1; TRBD1 aligns across 8 bases. The V gene end was trimmed by 10 bases and the J gene end by 0 bases; junction bases not matched to a gene: 13. From germline, CDR1 is ENHRY and CDR2 SYGVKD. The CDR3 runs to 16 residues. The CDR3 region is CATKARDRRMNTEAFF. The CDR3 DNA follows: TGTGCCACTAAAGCCCGGGACAGGCGGATGAACACTGAAGCTTTCTTT.

The rearrangement uses TRBV18 and TRBJ1-2, with 11 bases matching TRBD1. The length of the CDR3 is 19 residues. CDR1 and CDR2 from the germline V gene are KGHSH and LQKENI. Trimming removed 2 bases from V and 4 bases from J; junction bases left unmatched: 15. As DNA, the CDR3 is TGTGCCAGCTCACCATTGCGAAAGGGACAGGGGGTCTCCAGCTATGGCTACACCTTC. It yields the protein CASSPLRKGQGVSSYGYTF.

The rearrangement joins TRBV5-1 to TRBJ1-1, with a tentative D call TRBD1 (6 bases). The germline V gene has CDR1 SGHRS and CDR2 YFSETQ. Between the trimmed V and J ends, which lost 3 bases and 7 bases, there was a span of 13 bases. There are 13 residues in the CDR3. CDR3 in amino acids: CASSWTDSNEAFF. The DNA for the CDR3 is TGCGCCAGCAGCTGGACAGACTCTAATGAAGCTTTCTTT.

The chain is built from TRBV28 and TRBJ2-7, with 8 bases fitting TRBD1. CDR3 length: 16 residues. Germline-derived CDR1 and CDR2 are MDHEN and SYDVKM. The CDR3 DNA reads as TGTGTCACCCTGGGACAGGCTCTATTTGGGTCCTACGAGCAGTACTTC. Protein: CVTLGQALFGSYEQYF. The whole variable domain, filled in from reference TRBV28 and TRBJ2-7, reads DVKVTQSSRYLVKRTGEKVFLECVQDMDHENMFWYRQDPGLGLRLIYFSYDVKMKEKGDIPEGYSVSREKKERFSLILESASTNQTSMYLCVTLGQALFGSYEQYFGPGTRLTVT.

The chain joins TRBV5-1 to TRBJ1-1; 9 bases map to TRBD1. With 4 bases clipped from V and 4 bases from J, the junction kept 8 bases outside the gene matches. The CDR3 is made up of 15 amino acids. Germline CDR1 is SGHRS and CDR2 is YFSETQ. The CDR3 DNA is TGCGCCAGCAGCGTCTGGGACAGGGCGGGCACTGAAGCTTTCTTT. It yields the protein CASSVWDRAGTEAFF.

J is TRBJ1-1 and V is TRBV5-1; tentatively, D is TRBD1 (5 bases). V was cut by 0 bases and J by 3 bases, with 12 bases left in between. Germline loops: CDR1 SGHRS, CDR2 YFSETQ. The CDR3 contains 15 residues. As DNA, the CDR3 is TGCGCCAGCAGCTTGGATCCCCTGGGGGACACTGAAGCTTTCTTT. Protein product: CASSLDPLGDTEAFF.

The chain is built from TRBV4-3 and TRBJ2-5, with D possibly being TRBD1 (5 bases). Germline V lookup: CDR1 LGHNA, CDR2 YSLEER. V gave up 3 bases and J gave up 5 bases, with 10 bases separating them. The CDR3 consists of 13 residues. CDR3 in DNA: TGCGCCAGCAGCCAGATATCAGGGGAGACCCAGTACTTC. Residues: CASSQISGETQYF.

The chain has TRBV5-1 and TRBJ2-1, with D perhaps TRBD1 or TRBD2 (5 bases each). The CDR3 runs to 15 residues. With 4 bases removed from V and 7 bases from J, the gap between germline ends came to 18 bases. Germline CDR1 reads SGHRS; CDR2 reads YFSETQ. This CDR3 is CASSRGRVFANEQFF. The CDR3 DNA is TGCGCCAGCAGCCGGGGACGCGTCTTTGCGAATGAGCAGTTCTTC.

The genes are TRBV2 and TRBJ2-3, with TRBD2 as a possible D gene (6 bases). The CDR3 contains 18 residues. The germline CDR1 and CDR2 sequences are SNHLY and FYNNEI. The ends were cut back, 5 bases at V and 0 bases at J, with 21 bases in the middle. CDR3 sequence reads: CASSSRAGSLSSTDTQYF. In DNA, the CDR3 is TGTGCCAGCAGTAGTAGGGCGGGAAGCCTTTCTAGCACAGATACGCAGTATTTT.

The chain uses TRBV6-5 and TRBJ1-6; D gene ambiguous. V was pared by 0 bases and J by 7 bases, with 10 bases between. CDR3 length equals 15 residues. Germline CDR1 reads MNHEY; CDR2 reads SVGAGI. In DNA form, the CDR3 reads TGTGCCAGCAGTTACTCGAAGCTAGTAAATTCACCCCTCCACTTT. It codes for CASSYSKLVNSPLHF.

The chain couples TRBV19 to TRBJ2-2, with D perhaps being TRBD1 or TRBD2 (5 bases each). This CDR3 has 15 amino acids. The germline V and J ends were trimmed by 6 bases and 1 base, with 12 bases remaining between them. CDR1 is LNHDA and CDR2 is SQIVND in the germline V gene (reference sequence). Here the CDR3 reads CASRPGTGNTGELFF. CDR3 sequence (DNA): TGTGCCAGTAGACCGGGGACGGGGAACACCGGGGAGCTGTTTTTT.

The chain carries TRBV10-1 and TRBJ1-1; 7 positions match TRBD1. The germline CDR1 and CDR2 sequences are WNHNN and SYGVQD (reference sequence). This CDR3 has 12 amino acids. The trim removed 6 bases at V and 7 bases at J, leaving 5 bases unmatched. CDR3 in amino acids: CASSGPGGEAFF. The CDR3 DNA reads TGCGCCAGCAGCGGACCAGGGGGTGAAGCTTTCTTT.

This clone has only a few counts. Additional DNA sequences in this sample encode the identical CDR3. The chain recombines TRBV30 with TRBJ1-5; D unresolved. Trimming took 4 bases from V and 0 from J, leaving 7 bases between them. This CDR3 is 13 amino acids long. Germline V lookup: CDR1 GTSNPN, CDR2 SVGIG (reference sequence). CDR3 region: CAWTLDSNQPQHF. CDR3 nucleotide sequence: TGTGCCTGGACACTGGATAGCAATCAGCCCCAGCATTTT.

This chain joins TRBV30 and TRBJ2-7; 7 nucleotides match TRBD2. Per germline, CDR1 GTSNPN and CDR2 SVGIG (reference sequence). The ends lost 0 bases at V and 2 bases at J; junction bases unmatched: 7. The CDR3 has 15 residues. CDR3 sequence: CAWSVGGSSTYEQYF. CDR3 in DNA: TGTGCCTGGAGTGTAGGCGGGAGTAGTACCTACGAGCAGTACTTC.

This rearrangement joins TRBV28 to TRBJ1-1; no clear D. Per germline, CDR1 MDHEN and CDR2 SYDVKM. V was pared by 5 bases and J by 5 bases, with 24 bases between. The CDR3 is 17 residues long. CDR3 residues: CASSPRTVWSLRTEAFF. CDR3 DNA sequence: TGTGCCAGCAGTCCACGAACGGTCTGGAGTTTGCGGACTGAAGCTTTCTTT.